This paragraph covers one TCR beta chain sequence. The antigen remains unidentified. A junction boundary mismatches the germline segment, possibly from a read error. The sample belongs to a study of blood T cells in healthy people across ages. Study-wide results and limits: TCR beta diversity was tightly associated with the proportion of naive T cells.

A second 7 to 11 cycle PCR used barcoded and J-beta primers. Tags on each cDNA molecule came from a template-switch adaptor with 12 random nucleotides. One entry per CDR3 protein results from TCRdb running MiXCR on the 5' RACE reads. The sample shows over 500,000 distinct CDR3 sequences, about 26% of them seen only once. Per germline, CDR1 DFQATT and CDR2 SNEGSKA (reference sequence). CDR3 size: 11 residues. This same sample was also part of a study on T cells of mothers and their children. That study adds: Whether pairs are related or unrelated, thymic selection shapes their TCR recombination output in much the same way.

The chain recombines TRBV20-1 with TRBJ2-1, with a tentative D call TRBD2 (5 bases). Sample: blood. The sequence was obtained from a boy younger than 10 in good health. The CDR3, as DNA: TGCAGTGCTAGAGGTCGTGACTACGTGTACTTT. This gives the protein CSARGRDYVYF.